This T cell receptor beta chain was captured by sequencing in a study of blood T cells in healthy people across ages. General study points: The fall in TCR beta diversity per million T cells was roughly linear with age. Whereas aged donors had fewer naive CD4+ cells, long-lived donors had more of them and higher diversity.

Per-sample PBMC isolation yielded at least 6.5 million cells. As for this clonotype: The antigen is unknown.

With a J-beta primer mix and a sample-barcoded 5' primer, a second PCR ran roughly 6 to 11 cycles. TCRdb re-called the 5' RACE reads with MiXCR, one entry per CDR3 protein. The table includes about 800,000 distinct CDR3 sequences, roughly 50% detected once. The sequencing sample was made of blood. This clonotype was obtained from a man aged 25 to 40 in good health.

DNA for the CDR3: TGCAGTGCTACACCCGGGACTAGCGGGCGTACCTACGAGCAGTACTTC. Translation gives CSATPGTSGRTYEQYF. The gene calls are TRBV20-1 and TRBJ2-7; 12 nucleotides agree with TRBD2. In germline, CDR1 is DFQATT, CDR2 SNEGSKA (reference sequence). The junction had 9 bases not matched to a gene; V was cut back by 4 bases and J by 2 bases. The CDR3 runs 16 residues.